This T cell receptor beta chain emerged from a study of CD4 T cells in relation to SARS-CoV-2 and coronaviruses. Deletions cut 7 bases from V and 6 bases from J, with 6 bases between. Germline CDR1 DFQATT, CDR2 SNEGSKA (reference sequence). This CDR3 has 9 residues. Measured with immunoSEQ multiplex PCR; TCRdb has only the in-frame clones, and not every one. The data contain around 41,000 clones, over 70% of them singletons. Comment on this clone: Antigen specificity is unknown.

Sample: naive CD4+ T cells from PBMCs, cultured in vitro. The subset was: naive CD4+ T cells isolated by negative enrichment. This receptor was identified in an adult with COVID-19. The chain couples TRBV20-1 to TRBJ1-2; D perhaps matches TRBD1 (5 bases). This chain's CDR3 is CSGGDGYTF. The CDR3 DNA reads TGCAGTGGAGGGGATGGCTACACCTTC.